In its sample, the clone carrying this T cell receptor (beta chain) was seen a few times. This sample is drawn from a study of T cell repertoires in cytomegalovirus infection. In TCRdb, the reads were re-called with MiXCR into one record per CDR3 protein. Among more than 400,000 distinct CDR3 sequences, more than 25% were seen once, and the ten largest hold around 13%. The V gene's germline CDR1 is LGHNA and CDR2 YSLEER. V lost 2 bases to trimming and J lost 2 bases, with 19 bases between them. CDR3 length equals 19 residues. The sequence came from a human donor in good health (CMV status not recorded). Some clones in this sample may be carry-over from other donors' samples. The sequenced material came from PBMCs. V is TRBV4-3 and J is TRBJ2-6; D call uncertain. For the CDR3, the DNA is TGCGCCAGCAGCCAAAACTTAGGTCTCGCTATAACTGGGGCCAACGTCCTGACTTTC. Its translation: CASSQNLGLAITGANVLTF.